Each of the 20 T cell receptor beta chains below was sequenced from the same sample in a study of somatic mutations in cytotoxic T cells in rheumatoid arthritis. Sequencing was performed with immunoSEQ multiplex PCR; in TCRdb, only in-frame clones are kept and a portion is missing. The table records around 1,400 clones, approximately 76% of them present only once. The specimen was CD8+ T cells sorted from blood. These receptors were taken from an adult with rheumatoid arthritis.

This clone was picked up a small number of times. The chain links TRBV10-3 to TRBJ2-7; no reliable D call. The germline V gene has CDR1 ENHRY and CDR2 SYGVKD. V was trimmed by 3 bases and J by 2 bases, leaving 11 bases between them. CDR3 length: 14 residues. The CDR3 region is CAISDLTTAYEQYF. CDR3 DNA: TGTGCCATCAGTGACCTGACAACGGCCTACGAGCAGTACTTC.

This clone was picked up one time. The chain employs TRBV7-9 and TRBJ2-7, with 9 bases aligning to TRBD1. Germline lookup yields CDR1 SEHNR and CDR2 FQNEAQ (reference sequence). The trim removed 6 bases at V and 5 bases at J, leaving 8 bases unmatched. This CDR3 has 14 amino acids. The CDR3 loop is CASSSGTGYHEQYF. The CDR3 DNA reads TGTGCCAGCAGTTCCGGGACAGGGTATCACGAGCAGTACTTC.

This clone was picked up a small number of times. The CDR3 nucleotides read TGTGCCAGCAGCGACCCTCTCGCGGGAGGGCCCCACGAGCAGTACTTC. This encodes CASSDPLAGGPHEQYF. V is TRBV5-4 and J is TRBJ2-7; 9 nucleotides agree with TRBD2. Germline-derived CDR1 and CDR2 are SGHNT and YYREEE (reference sequence). V trimming: 4 bases; J trimming: 5 bases; junction bases outside the gene matches: 13. This CDR3 has 16 amino acids.

This clone was seen a few times. The chain links TRBV2 to TRBJ1-1; 7 bases agree with TRBD1. Germline lookup yields CDR1 SNHLY and CDR2 FYNNEI. The CDR3 length is 16 residues. V shed 3 bases, J shed 4 bases, and the junction held 11 bases outside the gene matches. The CDR3 region is CASSEFPTGTGTEAFF. Written as DNA, the CDR3 is TGTGCCAGCAGTGAGTTCCCGACAGGGACGGGCACTGAAGCTTTCTTT.

The V call is TRBV27, the J call TRBJ2-2, with 7 positions matching TRBD1. The CDR3 has 14 amino acids. CDR1 and CDR2 (germline): MNHEY, SMNVEV (reference sequence). Trimming removed 10 bases from V and 4 bases from J; junction bases left unmatched: 9. The CDR3 nucleotides read TGTGCCACATCCGGGACAGAGAGCACCGGGGAGCTGTTTTTT. It is translated as CATSGTESTGELFF.

The chain has TRBV21-1 and TRBJ1-1. TRBV21-1 counts as a pseudogene. This CDR3 region has 12 residues. The CDR3 DNA is TGTGCCTCAAATAACGGGAACACTGAAGCTTTCTTT. Its translation: CASNNGNTEAFF.

This clone was seen only a few times. The chain links TRBV7-2 to TRBJ2-7; 7 positions agree with TRBD2. Germline CDR1 is SGHTA and CDR2 is FQGNSA. Unmatched junction bases numbered 1, after V lost 5 bases and J lost 6 bases. CDR3 length: 11 residues. This CDR3 is CASSPGGEQYF. The CDR3 coding sequence is TGTGCCAGCAGCCCGGGGGGCGAGCAGTACTTC.

This clone turned up a few times. The CDR3 DNA sequence: TGTGCCACCGAGGGGACAGGGGAAGATACGCAGTATTTT. This sequence encodes CATEGTGEDTQYF. The chain links TRBV10-3 to TRBJ2-3, with 10 bases aligning to TRBD1. Trimming took 10 bases from V and 5 from J; bases not matched to a gene: 6. The length of the CDR3 is 13 residues. The germline gives CDR1 ENHRY, CDR2 SYGVKD.

This sequence joins TRBV6-6 and TRBJ2-5, with a weak D call TRBD1 (6 bases). CDR3 size: 14 residues. Trimming left V 4 bases short and J 5 bases short, with 14 bases between. Germline V lookup: CDR1 MNHNY, CDR2 SVGAGI (reference sequence). In nucleotides, the CDR3 is TGTGCCAGCAGTTGGGCAGGGGCCAGGGAGACCCAGTACTTC. It encodes CASSWAGARETQYF.

Here the CDR3 reads CASSFRQMNSPLHF. CDR3 DNA: TGTGCCAGCAGTTTCAGGCAGATGAATTCACCCCTCCACTTT. The chain combines TRBV28 with TRBJ1-6; D not certain. The CDR3 is 14 residues long. With 3 bases removed from V and 7 bases from J, the gap between germline ends came to 10 bases. Germline lookup yields CDR1 MDHEN and CDR2 SYDVKM.

This clone was detected a few times. The chain combines TRBV10-1 with TRBJ1-5, with TRBD1 as a possible D gene (6 bases). The CDR3 runs to 13 residues. Germline V gene data show CDR1 as WNHNN and CDR2 as SYGVQD (reference sequence). In nucleotides, the CDR3 is TGCGTAGGGGGGGGCACGAGCAATCAGCCCCAGCATTTT. Its protein product is CVGGGTSNQPQHF.

This rearrangement joins TRBV19 to TRBJ2-3, with 10 nucleotides matching TRBD1. This CDR3 spans 17 amino acids. The V and J ends lost 4 bases and 0 bases, in that order; junction bases with no gene match: 7. Germline values: CDR1 LNHDA, CDR2 SQIVND (reference sequence). This CDR3 reads CASSNNRDRGSTDTQYF. The CDR3 nucleotides read TGTGCCAGTAGTAATAACCGGGACAGGGGAAGCACAGATACGCAGTATTTT.

The chain links TRBV5-4 to TRBJ2-5; weak D call: TRBD1 (5 bases). CDR1 and CDR2 from the germline V gene are SGHNT and YYREEE (reference sequence). This CDR3 has 14 residues. The V end lost 9 bases, the J end lost 7 bases, and 22 bases lay between the germline ends. The CDR3 is CATRRWGGVWTQYF. The CDR3 DNA reads as TGTGCCACCAGACGATGGGGCGGCGTCTGGACCCAGTACTTC.

The V call is TRBV19, the J call TRBJ2-1; 12 nucleotides align to TRBD2. Germline values: CDR1 LNHDA, CDR2 SQIVND (reference sequence). The CDR3 has 19 residues. Germline trimming cut 4 bases from V and 1 base from J; bases unmatched to any gene: 11. This CDR3 is CASSKRASGRAQSYNEQFF. CDR3 sequence (DNA): TGTGCCAGTAGTAAGAGGGCTAGCGGGAGGGCCCAATCCTACAATGAGCAGTTCTTC.

The rearrangement joins TRBV9 to TRBJ1-3; D not certain. Germline lookup yields CDR1 SGDLS and CDR2 YYNGEE. This CDR3 has 15 residues. With 3 bases removed from V and 0 bases from J, the gap between germline ends came to 10 bases. CDR3 DNA sequence: TGTGCCAGCAGCGGTACCCAGAGCTCTGGAAACACCATATATTTT. Encoded protein: CASSGTQSSGNTIYF.

This chain joins TRBV14 and TRBJ2-3; 13 bases are shared with TRBD2. The V segment lost 4 bases and the J segment 3 bases; nucleotides outside the gene matches: 4. The germline CDR1 and CDR2 sequences are SGHDN and FVKESK. CDR3 length: 16 amino acids. Here the CDR3 DNA reads TGTGCCAGCAGCCCACCGGGACTAGCGGGAACAGATACGCAGTATTTT. Translation: CASSPPGLAGTDTQYF.

The chain is built from TRBV10-3 and TRBJ2-7; TRBD1 might be the D (6 bases). The CDR3 contains 11 residues. V lost 10 bases and J lost 5, with 12 bases in between. The germline V gene encodes CDR1 ENHRY and CDR2 SYGVKD. For the CDR3, the DNA is TGTGCCACCACCCAGGGGCACGAGCAGTACTTC. It encodes CATTQGHEQYF.

Notes on this clone: Other DNA sequences in the same sample also yield this CDR3. The rearrangement joins TRBV6-4 to TRBJ2-1; 9 bases match TRBD1. The trim removed 4 bases at V and 9 bases at J, leaving 10 bases unmatched. This CDR3 is 15 amino acids long. In germline, CDR1 is MRHNA, CDR2 SNTAGT. The DNA for the CDR3 is TGTGCCAGCAGTGTTTCAGGACAGGGGAGTAGTGAGCAGTTCTTC. Its protein is CASSVSGQGSSEQFF.

The J gene is TRBJ2-1, the V gene TRBV30; weak D call: TRBD2 (6 bases). Germline V lookup: CDR1 GTSNPN, CDR2 SVGIG (reference sequence). The CDR3 is 13 amino acids. Deletions cut 3 bases from V and 6 bases from J, with 12 bases between. In DNA form, the CDR3 reads TGTGCCTGGAGAGGTGCAGCGGGCAATGAGCAGTTCTTC. Protein: CAWRGAAGNEQFF.

The V call is TRBV7-9, the J call TRBJ2-1; D tentatively fits TRBD1 or TRBD2 (6 bases each). The V and J ends lost 1 base and 9 bases respectively, with 13 bases between them. There are 14 residues in the CDR3. The germline V gene encodes CDR1 SEHNR and CDR2 FQNEAQ (reference sequence). The CDR3 nucleotides read TGTGCCAGCAGCTTAGAAGGGGGGCAGGCTGAGCAGTTCTTC. Translating it yields CASSLEGGQAEQFF. The variable domain in full, completed from reference TRBV7-9 and TRBJ2-1, reads DTGVSQNPRHKITKRGQNVTFRCDPISEHNRLYWYRQTLGQGPEFLTYFQNEAQLEKSRLLSDRFSAERPKGSFSTLEIQRTEQGDSAMYLCASSLEGGQAEQFFGPGTRLTVL.